This T cell receptor (beta chain) was obtained from a study of blood T cells in healthy people across ages. Background on the study: Template switching recovered approximately one barcoded beta molecule for every two T cells.

Primed by a sample-barcoded 5' primer and a J-beta primer mix, a second PCR proceeded for roughly 7 to 12 cycles. TCRdb fed the 5' RACE reads into MiXCR, producing one record per CDR3 protein. The sample lists hundreds of thousands of distinct CDR3 sequences; around three fifths were seen once. Germline V gives CDR1 DFQATT, CDR2 SNEGSKA (reference sequence). This CDR3 is 14 amino acids long. Trimming cost V 5 bases and J 3 bases; bases outside gene matches: 7. Healthy Russian Caucasian donors spanned ages about 6 to 100 years. Each of the donors had around 10 milliliters of peripheral blood drawn into EDTA-treated Vacutainer tubes.

The chain is built from TRBV20-1 and TRBJ2-3; 8 bases map to TRBD2. The sequence came from a man aged 55 to 70 in good health. The material sequenced was blood. Written as DNA, the CDR3 is TGCAGTGCTGGCCAGGGACTAGAGACAGATACGCAGTATTTT. This encodes CSAGQGLETDTQYF.